This T cell receptor beta chain was recorded in a study of a mutant IDH1 vaccine in newly diagnosed glioma (dated by TCRdb to the early 2020s). Notes on the research overall: Vaccination began 4-6 weeks after radiotherapy alone, or alongside temozolomide cycles in the chemotherapy-containing groups. The 32 treated patients were around 62% male and roughly 40% female, with a mean age of 40.4 years. Prior to enrollment, patients had been given standard therapy consisting of radiotherapy alone, temozolomide alone, or radiochemotherapy with temozolomide, with the combination given to most patients. The week-35 safety follow-up took place at visit V12, and the week-47 end of study took place at visit V13. Six visits were used for peripheral blood collection: V03 (baseline), V05, V07, V10, V12 and V13. Longitudinal TCRB deep sequencing was performed for some 25 treated patients wherever samples were available for exploratory analyses. Summary of the overall study and its limitations: Across multiple MHC alleles, vaccine-induced immune responses were seen in just over 90% of patients. Pseudoprogression appeared unrelated to alterations in the top peripheral T cell clonotypes detected by TCRB sequencing. It was noted by the authors that analyses of patient blood samples could not be reproduced owing to sample limitations. Availability determined which PBMC samples were chosen for TCRB deep sequencing.

Library preparation was by the immunoSEQ multiplex PCR assay. The hsTCRB Kit was used according to the manufacturer's protocol to amplify rearranged TCR beta chain sequences. An Illumina MiSeq was used to sequence the TCRB libraries. The paper's data handling went like this. Demultiplexing, trimming and gene mapping were performed with the kit vendor's proprietary platform. The clones in this table, taken by TCRdb from immuneACCESS, are in-frame only. Not every clone is retained; where verified, under half of the shortfall comes from an unresolved V gene, and the cause of the rest is unknown. V, J and clone size were drawn from that table, and D and trimming were deduced from the DNA. The sample table holds around 60,000 clones, of which around four fifths were seen once. The ten most abundant clones make up 3.8% of the sample. Comments on this clone: What antigen it recognizes has not been identified. No much larger clone is present one base from it, and per-base qualities are unavailable.

This specimen's time point label, per the study, means: week 47, end of study. Every vaccine dose consisted of 300 ug of a 20-mer mutant IDH1 peptide in Montanide, administered subcutaneously together with topical imiquimod. Patients were given eight vaccinations, in weeks 1, 3, 5, 7, 11, 15, 19 and 23, which matched visits V03 through V10. Newly diagnosed WHO grade 3 or 4 IDH1-mutant astrocytomas showing loss of nuclear ATRX were present in the donors. The samples were drawn from NOA16, a multicentre, single-arm, open-label phase I trial in Germany that tested a mutant IDH1 peptide vaccine in humans for the first time. Genomic DNA for TCRB sequencing was extracted from EDTA blood using the DNeasy Blood and Tissue Kit. Trimming costs V 6 bases and J 2 bases, and their ends lie 17 bases apart. The cysteine opens and the phenylalanine closes a CDR3 of 15 amino acids. The sequence is cut down to CDR3 DNA, 45 bases in frame from base 1. CDR1 and CDR2, per the germline V gene, are KGHSH and LQKENI.

Sequenced here: PBMCs, sampled from a glioma patient whose treatment included an IDH1 peptide vaccine. This TCR was recovered from a man younger than 45 with glioma. The V gene is TRBV18 and the J gene is TRBJ2-7, with the D segment possibly TRBD1 or TRBD2, each aligning over 5 bases. CDR3 reads: CASSPGRWGTYEQYF. The nucleotide sequence reads as follows: TGTGCCAGCTCGCCGGGACGCTGGGGAACCTACGAGCAGTACTTC.